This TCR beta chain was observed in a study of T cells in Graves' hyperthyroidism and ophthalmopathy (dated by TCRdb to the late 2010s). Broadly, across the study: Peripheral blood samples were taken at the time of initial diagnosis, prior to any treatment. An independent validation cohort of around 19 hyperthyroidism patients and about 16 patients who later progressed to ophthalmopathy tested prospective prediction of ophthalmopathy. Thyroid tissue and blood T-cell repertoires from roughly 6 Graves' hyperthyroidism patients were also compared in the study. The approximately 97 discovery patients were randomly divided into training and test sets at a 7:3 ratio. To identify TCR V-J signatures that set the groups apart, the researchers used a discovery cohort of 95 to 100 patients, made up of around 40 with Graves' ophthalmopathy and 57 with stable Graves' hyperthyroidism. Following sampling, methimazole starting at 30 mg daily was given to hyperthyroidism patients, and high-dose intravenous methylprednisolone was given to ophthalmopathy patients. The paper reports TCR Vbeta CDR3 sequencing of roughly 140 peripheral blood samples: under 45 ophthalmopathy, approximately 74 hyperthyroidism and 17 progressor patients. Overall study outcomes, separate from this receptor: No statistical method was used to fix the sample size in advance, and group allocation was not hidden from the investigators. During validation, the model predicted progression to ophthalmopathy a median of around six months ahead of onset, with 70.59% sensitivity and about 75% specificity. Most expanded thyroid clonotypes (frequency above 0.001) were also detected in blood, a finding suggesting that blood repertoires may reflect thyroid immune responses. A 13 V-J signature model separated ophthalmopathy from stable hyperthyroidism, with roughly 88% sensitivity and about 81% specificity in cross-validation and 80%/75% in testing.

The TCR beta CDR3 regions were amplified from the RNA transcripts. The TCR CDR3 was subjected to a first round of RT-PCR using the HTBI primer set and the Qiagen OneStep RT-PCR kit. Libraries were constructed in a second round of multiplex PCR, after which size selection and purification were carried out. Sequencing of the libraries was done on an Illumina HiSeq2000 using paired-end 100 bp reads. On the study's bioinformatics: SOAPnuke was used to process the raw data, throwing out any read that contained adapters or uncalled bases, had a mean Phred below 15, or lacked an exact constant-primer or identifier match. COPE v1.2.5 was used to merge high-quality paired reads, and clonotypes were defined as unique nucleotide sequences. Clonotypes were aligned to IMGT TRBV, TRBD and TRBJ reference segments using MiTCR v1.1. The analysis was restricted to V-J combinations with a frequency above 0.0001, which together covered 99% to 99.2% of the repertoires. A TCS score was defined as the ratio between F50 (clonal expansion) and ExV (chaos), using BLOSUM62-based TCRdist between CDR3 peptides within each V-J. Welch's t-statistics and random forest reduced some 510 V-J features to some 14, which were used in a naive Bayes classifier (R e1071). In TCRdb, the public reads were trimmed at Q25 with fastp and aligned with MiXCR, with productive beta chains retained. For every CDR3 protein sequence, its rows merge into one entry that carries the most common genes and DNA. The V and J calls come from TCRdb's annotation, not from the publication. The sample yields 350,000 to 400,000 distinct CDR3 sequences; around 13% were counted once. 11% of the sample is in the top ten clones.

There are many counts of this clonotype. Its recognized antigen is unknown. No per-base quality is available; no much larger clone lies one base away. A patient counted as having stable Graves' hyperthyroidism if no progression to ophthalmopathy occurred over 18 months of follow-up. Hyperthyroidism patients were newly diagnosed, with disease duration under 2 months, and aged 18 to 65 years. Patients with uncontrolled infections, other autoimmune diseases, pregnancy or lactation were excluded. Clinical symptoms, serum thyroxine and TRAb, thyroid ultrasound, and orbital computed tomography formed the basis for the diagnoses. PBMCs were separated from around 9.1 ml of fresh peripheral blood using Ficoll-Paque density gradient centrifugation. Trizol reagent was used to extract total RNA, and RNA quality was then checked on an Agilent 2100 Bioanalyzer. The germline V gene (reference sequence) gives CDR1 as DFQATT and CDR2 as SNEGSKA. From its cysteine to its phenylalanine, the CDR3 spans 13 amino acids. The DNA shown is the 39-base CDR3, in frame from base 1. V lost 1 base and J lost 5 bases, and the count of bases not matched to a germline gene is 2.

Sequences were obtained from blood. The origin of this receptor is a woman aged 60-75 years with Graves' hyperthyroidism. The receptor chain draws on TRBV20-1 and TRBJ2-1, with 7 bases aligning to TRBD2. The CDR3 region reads CSARGGSDNEQFF. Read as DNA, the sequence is TGCAGTGCTAGAGGCGGGAGCGACAATGAGCAGTTCTTC.